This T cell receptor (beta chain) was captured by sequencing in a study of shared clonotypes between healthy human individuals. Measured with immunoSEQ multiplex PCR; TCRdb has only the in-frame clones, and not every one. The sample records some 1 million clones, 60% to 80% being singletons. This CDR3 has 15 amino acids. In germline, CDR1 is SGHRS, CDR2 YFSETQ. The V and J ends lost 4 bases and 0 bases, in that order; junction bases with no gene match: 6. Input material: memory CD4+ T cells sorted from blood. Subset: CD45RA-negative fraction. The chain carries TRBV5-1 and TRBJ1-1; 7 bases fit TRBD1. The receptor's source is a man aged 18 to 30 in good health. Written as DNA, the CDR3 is TGCGCCAGCAGCCCTTCGACAGGGATGAACACTGAAGCTTTCTTT. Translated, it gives CASSPSTGMNTEAFF.